This TCR beta chain was sequenced for a study of Graves' ophthalmopathy and Graves' hyperthyroidism (dated by TCRdb to 2016 to 2019). At the level of the whole study: Peripheral blood samples were taken at the time of initial diagnosis, before any treatment was given. To explore V-J signatures that separate ophthalmopathy from hyperthyroidism, a discovery set of about 98 patients was enrolled, consisting of under 50 with ophthalmopathy and fewer than 60 with stable hyperthyroidism. The independent validation cohort included about 19 hyperthyroidism patients plus 17 patients who later progressed from hyperthyroidism to ophthalmopathy. For training and testing, the 100 or so patients in the discovery cohort were randomly divided in a 7:3 ratio. Following sampling, methimazole starting at 30 mg daily was administered to hyperthyroidism patients, and high-dose intravenous methylprednisolone was administered to ophthalmopathy patients. In more than 5 hyperthyroidism patients, the T-cell repertoire of thyroid tissue was compared with the T-cell repertoire of blood. The study used signatures of the TCR beta repertoire to tell Graves' ophthalmopathy apart from Graves' hyperthyroidism and to predict which patients would progress to ophthalmopathy. In total, 135 blood samples were TCR-sequenced: approximately 42 ophthalmopathy, roughly 77 hyperthyroidism and some 17 hyperthyroidism-to-ophthalmopathy patients.

Results the study describes overall, beyond this receptor: Sample size was not statistically predetermined, and group allocation was not concealed from the investigators. In validation, the model predicted ophthalmopathy progression with about 70% sensitivity and 72.22% specificity; more than ten predicted patients were CT-confirmed with GO in a median of around 6 months. In cross-validation, the 13-signature model distinguished ophthalmopathy from stable hyperthyroidism with 87.88% sensitivity and about 81% specificity, while in the test set the corresponding values were roughly 80% and 75%. Most of the expanded thyroid clonotypes with a frequency above 0.001 were also detected in blood, and it was suggested that the thyroid immune response may be reflected by blood repertoires.

The ophthalmopathy patients had moderately to severely active disease, with a Clinical Activity Score of 3 or higher, a NOSPECS grade of 4 or higher, and a disease duration of less than 3 months. Patients with other autoimmune diseases, uncontrolled infections, pregnancy or lactation were excluded from the study. Diagnosis relied on clinical symptoms, serum thyroxine, TRAb, thyroid ultrasound and orbital computed tomography. PBMCs were isolated from 10 ml of fresh peripheral blood by Ficoll-Paque density gradient centrifugation. Total RNA was extracted using Trizol reagent, and RNA quality was checked on an Agilent 2100 Bioanalyzer. For repertoire sequencing, TCR beta CDR3 regions were amplified from RNA transcripts. A first-round RT-PCR used HTBI primers with the Qiagen OneStep RT-PCR kit, followed by a second-round multiplex PCR, size selection and purification. Libraries were sequenced on an Illumina HiSeq2000 using paired-end 100 bp reads. In the source study's methods: Reads were processed with SOAPnuke, discarding reads with adapters, uncalled bases, mean Phred below 15, or no exact constant-primer or identifier match. High-quality paired reads were merged with COPE v1.2.5. Each unique nucleotide sequence was treated as a clonotype, and MiTCR v1.1 was used to align the clonotypes to the IMGT TRB V, D and J references. The analysis was limited to V-J combinations with a frequency above 0.0001, which together covered over 98% of repertoires. For each V-J combination, a TCR clonal expansion and chaos score was defined as F50 clonal expansion divided by the chaos observed in the TCRdist matrix. Welch's t-statistics and random forest were used to reduce the features to approximately 13 V-J combinations, which were then used as input to a naive Bayes classifier. Thyroid-blood repertoire similarity was quantified with the Morisita-Horn index. TCRdb passed the public sequencing reads through fastp at Q25 and MiXCR, retaining productive beta sequences. Each entry merges the rows of one CDR3 protein and shows their most common DNA and genes. TCRdb's processing, not the authors' own work, is the source of the V and J calls. This sample comprises roughly 480,000 distinct CDR3 sequences, around an eighth of them detected only once. Together, the top ten hold about 10% of the sample.

This clonotype was counted ten times or more. The clone's antigen remains unknown. No base quality information exists; no much larger clone differs at one position. From the cysteine up to the phenylalanine, the CDR3 has a length of 17 residues. This entry keeps only the CDR3 DNA: 51 bases, framed from base 1. The germline V gene encodes CDR1 DFQATT and CDR2 SNEGSKA (reference sequence). The junction carries 22 bases between V and J, which are trimmed by 3 bases and 7 bases respectively. Sequenced input: blood. This sequence originates from a woman aged 30 to 39 with Graves' ophthalmopathy. Donor details come from another sample of the same person, matched by shared clones. The chain is encoded by TRBV20-1 joined to TRBJ1-6; the D gene is perhaps TRBD1, from 5 matching bases. The DNA is as follows: TGCAGTGCTAGGCGGTCGGGGCAGACCTTGGGAAATTCACCCCTCCACTTT. Translated, it gives CSARRSGQTLGNSPLHF.